This section outlines one TCR beta chain sequence together with its context. Many counts were recorded for this clonotype. Its binding antigen is unknown. Base qualities are not recorded, but no much larger clone differs from it by a single base. The sample is drawn from a study of Graves' ophthalmopathy and Graves' hyperthyroidism (dated by TCRdb to 2016 to 2019). Background on the whole study: Peripheral blood was collected at initial diagnosis, before any treatment. To explore V-J signatures that distinguish ophthalmopathy from hyperthyroidism, a discovery set of about a hundred patients was enrolled, made up of some 41 with ophthalmopathy and some 60 with stable hyperthyroidism. In total, 135 blood samples were TCR-sequenced: approximately 42 ophthalmopathy, approximately 75 hyperthyroidism and approximately 17 hyperthyroidism-to-ophthalmopathy patients. T-cell repertoires of thyroid tissue and blood were compared in more than five hyperthyroidism patients. After sampling, hyperthyroidism patients received methimazole starting at 30 mg daily, and ophthalmopathy patients received high-dose intravenous methylprednisolone. An independent validation cohort comprised fewer than 20 hyperthyroidism patients and roughly 15 patients who later progressed from hyperthyroidism to ophthalmopathy. To tell Graves' ophthalmopathy apart from Graves' hyperthyroidism, and to predict which patients would progress to ophthalmopathy, the study relied on TCR beta repertoire signatures. The 100 discovery patients were randomly split 7:3 into training and test sets. The full study reports these points: Sample size was not statistically predetermined, and group allocation was not concealed from the investigators. The 13-signature model separated ophthalmopathy from stable hyperthyroidism with approximately 90% sensitivity and less than 83% specificity in cross-validation, and 80%/75% in the test set. Among expanded thyroid clonotypes with frequency above 0.001, most also showed up in blood, which suggests that blood repertoires may reflect the thyroid immune response. In validation, the model predicted ophthalmopathy progression with roughly 68% sensitivity and roughly 72% specificity; more than ten predicted patients were CT-confirmed with GO in a median of around 6.5 months.

Hyperthyroidism was defined as stable when no progression to ophthalmopathy occurred within 18 months of follow-up. Hyperthyroidism patients were newly diagnosed, with disease duration under 2 months, and aged 18 to 65 years. Anyone with other autoimmune diseases, uncontrolled infections, pregnancy or lactation was excluded from the study. Clinical symptoms, serum thyroxine, TRAb, thyroid ultrasound and orbital computed tomography were used for diagnosis. Ficoll-Paque density gradient centrifugation was used to isolate PBMCs from 9.5 to 10 ml of fresh peripheral blood. Total RNA was extracted with Trizol reagent and quality-checked on an Agilent 2100 Bioanalyzer. TCR beta CDR3 regions were amplified from RNA transcripts for repertoire sequencing. The first round was an RT-PCR using HTBI primers with the Qiagen OneStep RT-PCR kit, and this first round was followed by a second-round multiplex PCR, then size selection and purification. Sequencing of the libraries was carried out on an Illumina HiSeq2000 in paired-end mode with 100 bp reads. As for how the authors treated the data: Reads were processed with SOAPnuke, discarding reads with adapters, uncalled bases, mean Phred below 15, or no exact constant-primer or identifier match. High-quality paired reads were merged with COPE v1.2.5. Each unique nucleotide sequence was defined as a clonotype, and clonotypes were aligned to IMGT TRB V, D and J references with MiTCR v1.1. Analysis was restricted to V-J combinations with a frequency above 0.0001, which covered over 98% of repertoires. For each V-J combination, a TCR clonal expansion and chaos score was defined as F50 clonal expansion divided by the chaos observed in the TCRdist matrix. Welch's t-statistics and random forest were used to reduce features to about 14 V-J combinations, which were fed into a naive Bayes classifier. The similarity between thyroid and blood repertoires was quantified using the Morisita-Horn index. TCRdb reprocessing: public reads trimmed at Q25 with fastp, clones called with MiXCR, in-frame beta chains kept. Rows with one shared CDR3 protein collapse into an entry with the most common genes and DNA. The V and J calls, along with clone size, are taken from TCRdb and not from the paper's own processing. The table for this sample lists over 500,000 distinct CDR3 sequences; 22% of them were counted only once. Around 7% of the sample is in the top ten clones.

Looking up the germline V gene yields CDR1 SGHTA and CDR2 FQGNSA. Trimmed from V: 6 bases; trimmed from J: 7 bases; junction bases lacking a gene match: 13. The CDR3 goes from the cysteine to the phenylalanine over 15 residues. Just the 45-base CDR3 DNA is kept, in frame starting at base 1. The receptor's source is a woman between 18 and 29 years old with stable Graves' hyperthyroidism. Some clones in this sample may be carry-over from other donors' samples. Donor details come from another sample of the same person, matched by shared clones. The sequencing input was peripheral blood. Recombination connected TRBV7-2 to TRBJ2-7; TRBD2 lines up with 9 middle nucleotides. The nucleotide sequence is given as TGTGCCAGCAGTATGAAGACTAGCGGAGTTCTGGAGCAGTACTTC. This is translated as CASSMKTSGVLEQYF.